The clone carrying this T cell receptor (beta chain) was observed once. The target antigen is unknown. The CDR3 is 15 residues long. Trimming cost V 1 base and J 4 bases; bases outside gene matches: 3. Germline V gene sequence: CDR1 LGHDT, CDR2 YNNKEL (reference sequence). This record belongs to a study of T cell responses to AZD1222 COVID-19 vaccine. Repertoires were generated with immunoSEQ multiplex PCR, while TCRdb's copy carries only in-frame clones and drops some. Of about 42,000 clones listed, about 87% are singletons. Study-wide points: The donor cohort was predominantly white British with a female majority, and clonal diversity may have been underestimated.

The sample consisted of peripheral blood, taken 28 days after the second AZD1222 dose. The TCR was taken from an adult who received the AZD1222 COVID-19 vaccine. The chain has TRBV3-1 (or the pseudogene TRBV3-2) and TRBJ2-2, with TRBD1 matching over 7 bases. The CDR3 coding sequence is TGTGCCAGCAGCCAAGTTGAGGGGGCCACCGGGGAGCTGTTTTTT. Amino acid sequence: CASSQVEGATGELFF.